This entry features one T cell receptor beta chain sequence. Antigen specificity is unknown. Where libraries were unsorted, they were derived from 2 million PBMCs stored at -80 degrees C. The CDR3 has 16 residues. Trimming cost V 6 bases and J 4 bases; bases outside gene matches: 10. The data belong to a study of neurological immune-mediated disorders. Broader study findings: Expanded clones shared no CDR3 amino acid sequences across subjects, suggesting private repertoires in all groups.

cDNA was made by 5'RACE with 10-nucleotide random UMIs. Every sequencing run generated over 170 million TCR-beta sequences from 15-18 subjects. From the 5' RACE reads, TCRdb called clonotypes with MiXCR, one entry per CDR3 protein. The profile shows under 50,000 distinct CDR3 sequences, roughly a quarter of them singletons. This chain uses TRBV12-3 or TRBV12-4 with TRBJ1-1; the match to TRBD1 covers 11 bases. The specimen was PBMCs. The clonotype was recovered from a woman in her 70s in good health. CDR3 in amino acids: CASSRAGTGGSTEAFF. In DNA, the CDR3 is TGTGCCAGCAGCCGAGCCGGGACAGGGGGGTCCACTGAAGCTTTCTTT.